Below are 18 T cell receptor beta chains sequenced from a single sample in a study of CD8 T cells in Susac syndrome. A quantity of roughly 0.5 to 1 ug RNA underwent reverse transcription using random hexamers. Using its own MiXCR run on the immunoSEQ multiplex PCR reads, TCRdb lists one record per CDR3 protein. The sample holds under 200,000 distinct CDR3 sequences, more than 95% seen once. Sample: CD4+ T cells from PBMCs. The receptors derive from a human donor with Susac syndrome.

The chain is built from TRBV20-1 and TRBJ2-2, with 8 bases identical to TRBD2. Germline lookup yields CDR1 DFQATT and CDR2 SNEGSKA (reference sequence). This CDR3 has 15 residues. V shed 3 bases and J 7 bases; nucleotides not matched to a gene: 10. The CDR3 DNA is TGCAGTGCTAGCCCCAGCGGGAGCAGCAGCGGGGAGCTGTTTTTT. This sequence encodes CSASPSGSSSGELFF.

The chain links TRBV30 to TRBJ1-5; D not resolved. Germline loops: CDR1 GTSNPN, CDR2 SVGIG (reference sequence). Between the trimmed V and J ends, which lost 0 bases and 3 bases, there was a span of 12 bases. The CDR3 spans 15 residues. CDR3 residues: CAWSVSQNYNQPQHF. The CDR3 DNA is TGTGCCTGGAGTGTAAGCCAGAACTACAATCAGCCCCAGCATTTT.

The chain combines TRBV24-1 with TRBJ2-1, with D possibly TRBD2 on 5 matching bases. V lost 5 bases to trimming and J lost 6 bases, with 10 bases between them. The germline V gene encodes CDR1 KGHDR and CDR2 SFDVKD. This CDR3 spans 13 amino acids. CDR3: CATSGRVVNEQFF. The CDR3, as DNA: TGTGCCACCAGTGGGCGGGTTGTCAATGAGCAGTTCTTC.

This chain uses TRBV12-3 or TRBV12-4 with TRBJ1-1; D may be TRBD1 (6 bases). This CDR3 region has 13 residues. V gave up 6 bases and J gave up 4 bases, with 12 bases separating them. The CDR3: CASSRQAGTEAFF. CDR3 nucleotides: TGTGCCAGCAGCCGACAGGCCGGCACTGAAGCTTTCTTT.

The DNA of the CDR3 is TGCAGAAGGGGGGCCATAGCCAAAAACATTCAGTACTTC. Its translation: CRRGAIAKNIQYF. The rearrangement uses TRBV20-1 and TRBJ2-4; the D gene could be TRBD1 or TRBD2 (6 bases each). Germline V gene data show CDR1 as DFQATT and CDR2 as SNEGSKA (reference sequence). This CDR3 contains 13 residues.

The chain links TRBV28 to TRBJ2-7; D not resolved. Per germline, CDR1 MDHEN and CDR2 SYDVKM. The CDR3 length is 14 residues. V shed 6 bases and J shed 0 bases, with 12 bases lying between them. The CDR3 DNA follows: TGTGCCAGCAGGCCCTTTCCCGGCTCCTACGAGCAGTACTTC. Translated: CASRPFPGSYEQYF.

J is TRBJ2-1 and V is TRBV6-2 or TRBV6-3; D may correspond to TRBD1 or TRBD2 (6 bases each). The CDR3 spans 16 residues. CDR1 MNHEY and CDR2 SVGEGT come from the germline V gene. The V end lost 7 bases, the J end lost 0 bases, and 16 bases lay between the germline ends. The CDR3 reads CASTDGGFSSYNEQFF. CDR3 coding DNA: TGTGCCAGCACTGACGGGGGCTTCAGCTCCTACAATGAGCAGTTCTTC.

V and J are TRBV7-2 and TRBJ2-3, with unresolved D. V gave up 5 bases and J gave up 5 bases, with 14 bases separating them. CDR3 length: 14 amino acids. Looked up from germline, CDR1 is SGHTA and CDR2 is FQGNSA. The CDR3 here is CASSPSYLEDTQYF. The CDR3 DNA follows: TGTGCCAGCAGCCCGTCCTACCTAGAAGATACGCAGTATTTT.

This sequence joins TRBV29-1 and TRBJ2-2; D tentatively fits TRBD1 or TRBD2 (7 bases each). The CDR3 is made up of 12 amino acids. Germline values: CDR1 SQVTM, CDR2 ANQGSEA. V was cut by 7 bases and J by 6 bases, with 12 bases left in between. CDR3: CSGQGGSGELFF. The CDR3 bases are TGCAGCGGACAGGGAGGGTCCGGGGAGCTGTTTTTT.

The chain employs TRBV12-3 or TRBV12-4 and TRBJ1-2, with no clear D. The V and J ends lost 6 bases and 8 bases respectively, with 16 bases between them. There are 13 residues in the CDR3. DNA of the CDR3: TGTGCCAGCAGCCCGGCCCTACAAGGGGGCTACACCTTC. The encoded protein is CASSPALQGGYTF.

This sequence joins TRBV5-4 and TRBJ1-6; 10 positions match TRBD1. V gave up 3 bases and J gave up 8 bases; unmatched junction bases: 8. The CDR3 has 16 residues. Germline loops: CDR1 SGHNT, CDR2 YYREEE (reference sequence). The CDR3 nucleotides are TGTGCCAGCAGCTCGGGGACAGGGGTCATAGATTCACCCCTCCACTTT. Translation gives CASSSGTGVIDSPLHF.

CDR3: CASSSTGGFTGELFF. The DNA for the CDR3 is TGTGCCAGCAGCTCGACAGGGGGGTTCACCGGGGAGCTGTTTTTT. The gene calls are TRBV5-6 and TRBJ2-2; 9 bases line up with TRBD1. The CDR3 consists of 15 residues. V lost 3 bases to trimming and J lost 4 bases; unmatched junction nucleotides: 4. Germline CDR1 SGHDT, CDR2 YYEEEE.

V gene TRBV30 combines with J gene TRBJ2-1, with D possibly called TRBD1 or TRBD2 (5 bases each). This CDR3 region has 12 residues. Trimming shortened V by 2 bases and J by 13 bases, and 15 bases separated the two germline ends. Germline V gives CDR1 GTSNPN, CDR2 SVGIG (reference sequence). CDR3 residues: CAWSRTGTYQFF. The CDR3 coding sequence is TGTGCCTGGAGTCGTACCGGGACCTATCAGTTCTTC.

This chain links TRBV20-1 with TRBJ1-4; D might be TRBD1 (5 bases). V was pared by 5 bases and J by 7 bases, with 17 bases between. CDR3 length equals 14 residues. The germline CDR1 and CDR2 sequences are DFQATT and SNEGSKA (reference sequence). CDR3 residues: CSAVQGEWGEKLFF. The CDR3 DNA is TGCAGTGCTGTCCAAGGGGAGTGGGGTGAAAAACTGTTTTTT.

CDR3 residues: CASRRQLNTEAFF. For the CDR3, the DNA is TGTGCCAGCCGAAGACAGTTGAACACTGAAGCTTTCTTT. The chain links TRBV27 to TRBJ1-1; D might be TRBD1 (5 bases). The V and J ends lost 8 bases and 0 bases respectively, with 10 bases between them. Per germline, CDR1 MNHEY and CDR2 SMNVEV (reference sequence). This CDR3 is 13 amino acids long.

This clonotype was detected only once. This chain links TRBV5-6 with TRBJ1-5, with D tentatively TRBD1 (5 bases). The V end was cut by 0 bases, the J end by 9 bases, with 13 bases between. CDR3 length: 14 amino acids. Germline V lookup: CDR1 SGHDT, CDR2 YYEEEE. The CDR3 DNA reads as TGTGCCAGCAGCTTGGATGGGGGAACGGGGCCCCAGCATTTT. Residues: CASSLDGGTGPQHF.

The V call is TRBV30, the J call TRBJ2-7; possible D gene TRBD2, 5 bases. The CDR3 totals 13 residues. Germline CDR1 GTSNPN, CDR2 SVGIG (reference sequence). Trimming shortened V by 2 bases and J by 5 bases, and 13 bases separated the two germline ends. Written as DNA, the CDR3 is TGTGCCTGGAGTCCTGGGGTCGGGAACGAGCAGTACTTC. Its protein is CAWSPGVGNEQYF.

The V and J genes are TRBV30 and TRBJ1-2; D remains ambiguous. The CDR3 has 13 amino acids. Germline lookup yields CDR1 GTSNPN and CDR2 SVGIG (reference sequence). V was pared by 1 base and J by 5 bases, with 11 bases between. The CDR3 here is CAWSEAASYGYTF. In nucleotides, the CDR3 is TGTGCCTGGAGTGAAGCCGCTTCTTATGGCTACACCTTC.